The 7 T cell receptor beta chains in this list originate from one sample, sequenced in a study of OX40 agonist ivuxolimab in advanced cancers. TCRdb's table, derived via immunoSEQ multiplex PCR, lists solely in-frame clones and lacks some. The sample contains some 55,000 clones, just over 90% of which appear only once. Sequencing used CD4+ or CD8+ T cells sorted from blood, obtained in a trial of the OX40 agonist ivuxolimab. The source of these receptors is an adult with an advanced solid tumor such as melanoma, head and neck, liver or kidney cancer.

The CDR3 sequence: CASSAPPAGSYEQYF. In DNA form, the CDR3 reads TGTGCCAGCAGCGCCCCCCCAGCGGGGTCCTACGAGCAGTACTTC. The gene calls are TRBV7-3 and TRBJ2-7, with 7 bases that match TRBD2. The CDR3 is 15 amino acids. The germline CDR1 and CDR2 sequences are SGHTA and FQGTGA. With V trimmed by 5 bases and J by 1 base, 8 bases remained unmatched.

This clone was observed a handful of times. V usage is TRBV19 and J usage is TRBJ2-1; no clear D gene. Trimming pared 7 bases from V and 5 bases from J, leaving 18 bases between. The CDR3 runs 15 residues. Per germline, CDR1 LNHDA and CDR2 SQIVND (reference sequence). CDR3 DNA: TGTGCCAGTAACCTTGGGCCCTTGGAACACAATGAGCAGTTCTTC. Translating gives CASNLGPLEHNEQFF.

The chain uses TRBV2 and TRBJ1-1; D is undetermined. Trimming took off 5 bases at V and 1 base at J, with 8 bases between the two ends. Germline values: CDR1 SNHLY, CDR2 FYNNEI. This CDR3 is built from 13 residues. This chain's CDR3 is CASSTWGNTEAFF. The CDR3 DNA sequence: TGTGCCAGCAGTACCTGGGGGAACACTGAAGCTTTCTTT.

The V gene is TRBV18, the J gene TRBJ2-3; 8 bases are a match to TRBD2. The junction had 15 bases not matched to a gene; V was cut back by 5 bases and J by 2 bases. Germline assignment: CDR1 KGHSH and CDR2 LQKENI. CDR3 length equals 18 residues. The DNA for the CDR3 is TGTGCCAGCTCAAACCGCCTTATACGGGAGGGGAACACAGATACGCAGTATTTT. This encodes CASSNRLIREGNTDTQYF.

Only a few counts were recorded for this clone. The chain is built from TRBV29-1 and TRBJ1-5; 8 nucleotides line up with TRBD1. CDR1 and CDR2 from the germline V gene are SQVTM and ANQGSEA. The CDR3 extends over 15 amino acids. V dropped 4 bases and J dropped 2; count of bases not matched to a gene: 7. CDR3 coding DNA: TGCAGCGTTGTGACAGGGGAGTCGGGCAATCAGCCCCAGCATTTT. This encodes CSVVTGESGNQPQHF.

The CDR3, as DNA: TGTGCCAGCAGCTTAATCGGGACACAGAAAAACATTCAGTACTTC. Translated, it gives CASSLIGTQKNIQYF. V usage is TRBV7-9 and J usage is TRBJ2-4; the D gene is possibly TRBD1 (6 bases). Trimming left V 2 bases short and J 4 bases short, with 12 bases between. Germline CDR1 and CDR2: SEHNR and FQNEAQ (reference sequence). The CDR3 runs to 15 residues.

This chain uses TRBV6-1 with TRBJ2-7; possibly TRBD2 for D (6 bases). The CDR3 length is 16 residues. Germline lookup yields CDR1 MNHNS and CDR2 SASEGT. V was pared by 4 bases and J by 6 bases, with 22 bases between. The CDR3, as DNA: TGTGCCAGCAGTGCTGGTGCGGGACCTTCAATATTCGAGCAGTACTTC. It translates to CASSAGAGPSIFEQYF.